Following are 14 T cell receptor beta chains from one sample sequenced in a study of regulatory T cells in long-lasting Graves disease. Time point of the sample: newly diagnosed GD, antithyroid drugs for less than 3 months. PBMC-derived RNA was used for the TCR library. Arm-PCR of CDR3 regions with iRepertoire HTBI primers generated TCR beta libraries. TCRdb redid the calling of the multiplex PCR reads with MiXCR, one entry per CDR3 protein. The sample lists about 620,000 distinct CDR3 sequences, around 15% occurring once. Separately, the same data were catalogued under a study of T cells in Graves' hyperthyroidism and ophthalmopathy.

The sequencing used peripheral blood mononuclear cells (PBMCs), collected at new diagnosis, from a patient treated with antithyroid drugs. Receptor source: a woman younger than 45 with Graves disease.

A few counts support this clonotype. The chain uses TRBV30 and TRBJ2-7, with TRBD1 matching over 8 bases. The germline CDR1 and CDR2 sequences are GTSNPN and SVGIG (reference sequence). This CDR3 is 15 amino acids long. J lost 3 bases, V lost 4 bases, and 11 bases had no gene match. Written as DNA, the CDR3 is TGTGCCTGGACCCTTTCCGGGACAGGTGACTACGAGCAGTACTTC. Residues: CAWTLSGTGDYEQYF. Supplemented by reference TRBV30 and TRBJ2-7, the full variable domain reads SQTIHQWPATLVQPVGSPLSLECTVEGTSNPNLYWYRQAAGRGLQLLFYSVGIGQISSEVPQNLSASRPQDRQFILSSKKLLLSDSGFYLCAWTLSGTGDYEQYFGPGTRLTVT.

In this sample, this clonotype turned up a few times. The rearrangement joins TRBV29-1 to TRBJ2-1; the match to TRBD1 covers 9 bases. The CDR3 has 15 amino acids. Losses at the gene ends were 5 bases for V and 2 bases for J; bases not matched to a gene: 7. Germline V CDR1 and CDR2: SQVTM, ANQGSEA. In nucleotides, the CDR3 is TGCAGCGTTTTTGATACAGGGGGCGCCTACAATGAGCAGTTCTTC. It encodes CSVFDTGGAYNEQFF.

The V and J genes are TRBV5-4 and TRBJ2-1, with 7 positions matching TRBD2. This CDR3 comprises 14 residues. The V gene end was trimmed by 4 bases and the J gene end by 7 bases; junction bases not matched to a gene: 8. The germline V gene encodes CDR1 SGHNT and CDR2 YYREEE (reference sequence). As DNA, the CDR3 is TGTGCCAGCAGCGCCCGGGACTATATGAATGAGCAGTTCTTC. This encodes CASSARDYMNEQFF. Using reference TRBV5-4 and TRBJ2-1 for the parts outside the CDR3, the full variable domain is ETGVTQSPTHLIKTRGQQVTLRCSSQSGHNTVSWYQQALGQGPQFIFQYYREEENGRGNFPPRFSGLQFPNYSSELNVNALELDDSALYLCASSARDYMNEQFFGPGTRLTVL.

This clonotype was found many times. The V call is TRBV28, the J call TRBJ2-1; 7 bases are a match to TRBD2. The trim removed 1 base at V and 0 bases at J, leaving 3 bases unmatched. The CDR3 is made up of 16 amino acids. CDR1 and CDR2 (germline): MDHEN, SYDVKM. The CDR3 loop is CASSLSIAGSYNEQFF. CDR3 coding DNA: TGTGCCAGCAGTTTATCCATAGCGGGCTCCTACAATGAGCAGTTCTTC.

The rearrangement joins TRBV6-1 to TRBJ1-4; 8 nucleotides align to TRBD1. Germline trimming cut 7 bases from V and 4 bases from J; bases unmatched to any gene: 11. The germline CDR1 and CDR2 sequences are MNHNS and SASEGT. This CDR3 contains 16 residues. The CDR3 spells CASNIGGDRFNEKLFF. The CDR3 DNA follows: TGTGCCAGCAACATAGGTGGGGACAGGTTTAATGAAAAACTGTTTTTT.

By frequency in the sample, this clonotype is large. V gene TRBV20-1 combines with J gene TRBJ1-2, with unresolved D. Per germline, CDR1 DFQATT and CDR2 SNEGSKA (reference sequence). CDR3 length: 13 amino acids. The germline V and J ends were trimmed by 5 bases and 4 bases, with 14 bases remaining between them. The CDR3 region is CSAEDVGSYGYTF. The CDR3 coding sequence is TGCAGTGCTGAGGACGTCGGGAGCTATGGCTACACCTTC.

This chain links TRBV10-3 with TRBJ1-2, with a weak D call TRBD1 (6 bases). This CDR3 contains 12 residues. In germline, CDR1 is ENHRY, CDR2 SYGVKD. The germline V and J ends were trimmed by 3 bases and 10 bases, with 12 bases remaining between them. The CDR3 DNA is TGTGCCATCAGTGACCTGGACAGTATCTACACCTTC. As protein: CAISDLDSIYTF.

This clonotype was seen many times. The J gene is TRBJ2-1, the V gene TRBV28, with 9 bases aligning to TRBD1. J lost 7 bases, V lost 3 bases, and 13 bases had no gene match. Germline-derived CDR1 and CDR2 are MDHEN and SYDVKM. There are 17 residues in the CDR3. DNA of the CDR3: TGTGCCAGCAGTTTCTATCCGGGACAGGGTAAGAGGAATGAGCAGTTCTTC. Protein: CASSFYPGQGKRNEQFF.

This clonotype showed up many times. The chain combines TRBV7-9 with TRBJ1-5; possibly TRBD1 for D (5 bases). Germline V gene sequence: CDR1 SEHNR, CDR2 FQNEAQ (reference sequence). The CDR3 is 12 residues long. Between the trimmed V and J ends, which lost 4 bases and 7 bases, there was a span of 8 bases. CDR3 loop: CASSWGSQPQHF. The CDR3 nucleotides are TGTGCCAGCAGCTGGGGGAGCCAGCCCCAGCATTTT.

This clonotype was counted ten times or more. The chain links TRBV6-4 to TRBJ1-2; 7 nucleotides align to TRBD1. V gave up 7 bases and J gave up 6 bases; unmatched junction bases: 8. There are 13 residues in the CDR3. Germline V lookup: CDR1 MRHNA, CDR2 SNTAGT. In DNA, the CDR3 is TGTGCCAGCAAACCCGGGACAGCGGATGGCTACACCTTC. Its translation is CASKPGTADGYTF.

The genes are TRBV10-3 and TRBJ2-2; D gene uncertain. The CDR3 covers 13 residues. The ends were cut back, 6 bases at V and 5 bases at J, with 10 bases in the middle. CDR1 ENHRY and CDR2 SYGVKD come from the germline V gene. The CDR3 DNA reads TGTGCCATCAGCGGAAGTCTGACCGGGGAGCTGTTTTTT. Its protein product is CAISGSLTGELFF.

This clonotype was observed at least ten times. The chain carries TRBV7-8 and TRBJ2-1; a weak D match, TRBD2 (5 bases). The V end was cut by 4 bases, the J end by 10 bases, with 20 bases between. The germline V gene encodes CDR1 SGHVS and CDR2 FQNEAQ. The CDR3 loop spans 15 amino acids. The CDR3 DNA reads as TGTGCCAGCAGCTCACGGGCCCCCCTCGGGGAGGAGCAGTTCTTC. Its translation is CASSSRAPLGEEQFF. The whole variable domain, filled in from reference TRBV7-8 and TRBJ2-1, reads GAGVSQSPRYKVAKRGQDVALRCDPISGHVSLFWYQQALGQGPEFLTYFQNEAQLDKSGLPSDRFFAERPEGSVSTLKIQRTQQEDSAVYLCASSSRAPLGEEQFFGPGTRLTVL.

In its sample, this clonotype was seen a few times. The chain couples TRBV19 to TRBJ1-5; D is unresolved. The V end was cut by 5 bases, the J end by 5 bases, with 16 bases between. CDR1 is LNHDA, CDR2 SQIVND, per germline (reference sequence). The CDR3 has 15 amino acids. The CDR3 bases are TGTGCCAGTAGTCGAGTTCGGGGTCCAGATCAGCCCCAGCATTTT. Amino acid sequence: CASSRVRGPDQPQHF. Variable domain in full (rest from reference TRBV19 and TRBJ1-5): DGGITQSPKYLFRKEGQNVTLSCEQNLNHDAMYWYRQDPGQGLRLIYYSQIVNDFQKGDIAEGYSVSREKKESFPLTVTSAQKNPTAFYLCASSRVRGPDQPQHFGDGTRLSIL.

This clonotype was detected many times. The V call is TRBV7-2, the J call TRBJ1-1; D possibly corresponds to TRBD1 (5 bases). V lost 6 bases, J lost 2 bases, and 13 bases lay in between. The CDR3 runs to 14 residues. Per germline, CDR1 SGHTA and CDR2 FQGNSA. Written as DNA, the CDR3 is TGTGCCAGCAGACTGGGACCCACAAACACTGAAGCTTTCTTT. It encodes CASRLGPTNTEAFF.